A single T cell receptor (beta chain) is shown here with its context. Its antigen remains unidentified. Researchers used 5'RACE with constant-segment primers to make TCR alpha and TCR beta cDNA libraries that carry sample barcodes and UMIs. TCRdb recomputed calls from the 5' RACE reads with MiXCR, one row per CDR3 protein. Of approximately 580,000 distinct CDR3 sequences detected, just over 20% appear once; the ten largest clones hold around an eighth. This record comes from a study of T-cell memory formation after mild COVID-19. Whole-study context: TCR clusters were mostly confined to one donor each. Study-wide results and limits: Pre-infection memory contained some responding clones, which suggested that cross-reactive memory had joined.

This CDR3 is 15 amino acids long. CDR1 is GTSNPN, CDR2 SVGIG, per germline (reference sequence). V was clipped by 4 bases and J by 7 bases, with 17 bases between them. The TCR originated in an adult woman who had mild COVID-19 (a few samples of this study predate the infection). Cell type and time point are not known. The V gene is TRBV30, the J gene TRBJ1-6; no clear D. The sample taken for sequencing was PBMCs or a T cell subset sorted from them (not recorded which). The DNA of the CDR3 is TGTGCCTGGACCCGGACGGACGAAGTGAATTCACCCCTCCACTTT. It codes for CAWTRTDEVNSPLHF. The full variable domain, its missing parts supplied by reference TRBV30 and TRBJ1-6, is SQTIHQWPATLVQPVGSPLSLECTVEGTSNPNLYWYRQAAGRGLQLLFYSVGIGQISSEVPQNLSASRPQDRQFILSSKKLLLSDSGFYLCAWTRTDEVNSPLHFGNGTRLTVT.